A single sample is the source of the 25 T cell receptor beta chains below, sequenced in a study of blood T cell repertoires in COVID-19. Clones were read by immunoSEQ multiplex PCR, and TCRdb kept only the in-frame ones, dropping some. The table has roughly 160,000 clones, roughly 80% seen once; the top ten hold about 14%. Sequencing was done on a sample of peripheral blood. The receptors stem from a man aged 18 to 29 with active or convalescent COVID-19.

This clone was counted a single time. The chain links TRBV5-1 to TRBJ1-2; 7 bases align to TRBD1. CDR1 SGHRS and CDR2 YFSETQ come from the germline V gene. The ends lost 4 bases at V and 7 bases at J; junction bases unmatched: 7. The CDR3 spans 13 residues. The CDR3 spells CASSPGTDPGYTF. The CDR3 DNA follows: TGCGCCAGCAGCCCAGGGACAGACCCTGGCTACACCTTC.

V is TRBV4-1 and J is TRBJ1-4; 9 positions agree with TRBD1. Germline loops: CDR1 MGHRA, CDR2 YSYEKL. The CDR3 is 15 residues long. V gave up 1 base and J gave up 8 bases; unmatched junction bases: 5. The CDR3, as DNA: TGCGCCAGCAGCCAAGGGGACAGGGATGGGGAAAAACTGTTTTTT. This translates into CASSQGDRDGEKLFF.

The rearrangement links TRBV6-5 to TRBJ1-1; tentative D call: TRBD1 (5 bases). Trimming pared 10 bases from V and 5 bases from J, leaving 17 bases between. In germline, CDR1 is MNHEY, CDR2 SVGAGI. The CDR3 is made up of 13 amino acids. The CDR3 region has the DNA TGTGCCACCGAAGGGGCAGTCGCAACTGAAGCTTTCTTT. Protein product: CATEGAVATEAFF.

This sequence joins TRBV5-6 and TRBJ1-2; unclear D gene. V was cut by 4 bases and J by 4 bases, with 14 bases left in between. Germline-derived CDR1 and CDR2 are SGHDT and YYEEEE. The CDR3 is made up of 14 amino acids. CDR3 DNA: TGTGCCAGCAGCCCTTATGGCCGCAGCTATGGCTACACCTTC. Protein sequence: CASSPYGRSYGYTF.

V is TRBV11-3 and J is TRBJ2-3, with 11 bases that match TRBD2. Germline V gives CDR1 SGHNT, CDR2 YENEEA. The CDR3 is 16 residues long. Unmatched junction bases numbered 2, after V lost 1 base and J lost 2 bases. The CDR3 region has the DNA TGTGCCAGCAGCTTAGGGACTAGCGGGTTCACAGATACGCAGTATTTT. Translation: CASSLGTSGFTDTQYF.

This clone was seen a single time. The chain couples TRBV6-5 to TRBJ1-2, with 9 bases identical to TRBD1. Germline V gives CDR1 MNHEY, CDR2 SVGAGI. The CDR3 covers 13 residues. Trimming at V came to 9 bases and at J to 7 bases, leaving 9 bases not matched to a gene. The CDR3 reads CASLTQGARGYTF. In DNA, the CDR3 is TGTGCCAGTCTGACACAGGGGGCGCGTGGCTACACCTTC.

The chain joins TRBV15 to TRBJ1-2; D is perhaps TRBD1 (6 bases). CDR1 and CDR2 from the germline V gene are LNHNV and YYDKDF (reference sequence). V was shortened by 1 base and J by 3 bases, with 12 bases between the two germline ends. CDR3 length equals 15 residues. DNA of the CDR3: TGTGCCACCAGCAGAGTATTGGGGGCCGACTATGGCTACACCTTC. Translating gives CATSRVLGADYGYTF.

The V and J genes are TRBV19 and TRBJ2-1, with 9 bases matching TRBD1. This CDR3 region has 13 residues. Trimming at V came to 5 bases and at J to 9 bases, leaving 5 bases not matched to a gene. Looked up from germline, CDR1 is LNHDA and CDR2 is SQIVND (reference sequence). The CDR3 loop is CASSATGGSEQFF. The CDR3 coding sequence is TGTGCCAGTAGTGCGACAGGGGGTAGTGAGCAGTTCTTC.

This clone was detected a few times. V is TRBV5-6 and J is TRBJ2-1; TRBD1 is a possible D gene (5 bases). Germline assignment: CDR1 SGHDT and CDR2 YYEEEE. The CDR3 is 14 residues long. Trimming took off 0 bases at V and 3 bases at J, with 7 bases between the two ends. The CDR3 DNA sequence: TGTGCCAGCAGCTTGGTTACAGGCTACAATGAGCAGTTCTTC. The encoded protein is CASSLVTGYNEQFF.

The CDR3 bases are TGTGCCAGCAGTGAATATGGACAGGGGAGCATGAACACTGAAGCTTTCTTT. Translated, it gives CASSEYGQGSMNTEAFF. This chain connects TRBV25-1 to TRBJ1-1, with 9 bases matching TRBD1. The CDR3 is made up of 17 amino acids. Germline CDR1 reads MGHDK; CDR2 reads SYGVNS. Germline trimming cut 0 bases from V and 0 bases from J; bases unmatched to any gene: 5.

This rearrangement joins TRBV28 to TRBJ1-3; a possible D gene is TRBD1 (6 bases). From germline, CDR1 is MDHEN and CDR2 SYDVKM. Deletions cut 3 bases from V and 0 bases from J, with 15 bases between. The CDR3 has 17 residues. The CDR3 coding sequence is TGTGCCAGCAGTTTCGGGGAGCGGGGGCGCTCTGGAAACACCATATATTTT. It specifies CASSFGERGRSGNTIYF.

This clone was seen a single time. The chain is built from TRBV19 and TRBJ2-2, with 7 bases matching TRBD1. This CDR3 has 16 amino acids. J lost 6 bases, V lost 8 bases, and 15 bases had no gene match. Germline V gene lookup returns CDR1 LNHDA and CDR2 SQIVND (reference sequence). CDR3 loop: CASFERVTGYSGELFF. Here the CDR3 DNA reads TGTGCCAGTTTCGAACGTGTGACAGGGTATTCCGGGGAGCTGTTTTTT.

The table lists this clone with a few counts. This chain joins TRBV28 and TRBJ1-5; TRBD1 might be the D (6 bases). There are 17 residues in the CDR3. CDR1 is MDHEN, CDR2 SYDVKM, per germline. V was shortened by 6 bases and J by 0 bases, with 18 bases between the two germline ends. CDR3 sequence reads: CASRKNRVRYSNQPQHF. CDR3 sequence (DNA): TGTGCCAGCAGAAAAAACAGGGTGCGATATAGCAATCAGCCCCAGCATTTT.

The V gene is TRBV6-5, the J gene TRBJ2-7; perhaps TRBD2 as D (7 bases). Trimming removed 7 bases at V and 5 bases at J, with 15 bases between. Germline assignment: CDR1 MNHEY and CDR2 SVGAGI. This CDR3 is 13 amino acids long. Here the CDR3 reads CASTAGAGHEQYF. CDR3 coding DNA: TGTGCCAGCACCGCGGGGGCGGGCCACGAGCAGTACTTC.

Many counts were recorded for this clone. The chain links TRBV5-6 to TRBJ1-1; 10 bases match TRBD1. CDR3 length equals 18 residues. Germline CDR1 reads SGHDT; CDR2 reads YYEEEE. J lost 1 base, V lost 4 bases, and 13 bases had no gene match. The chain's CDR3 is CASSERRQGAVGNTEAFF. DNA for the CDR3: TGTGCCAGCAGCGAGAGAAGACAGGGGGCTGTCGGGAACACTGAAGCTTTCTTT. Complete variable domain (other parts from reference TRBV5-6 and TRBJ1-1): DAGVTQSPTHLIKTRGQQVTLRCSPKSGHDTVSWYQQALGQGPQFIFQYYEEEERQRGNFPDRFSGHQFPNYSSELNVNALLLGDSALYLCASSERRQGAVGNTEAFFGQGTRLTVV.

The chain has TRBV10-2 and TRBJ2-5, with 9 bases identical to TRBD1. With V trimmed by 2 bases and J by 5 bases, 6 bases remained unmatched. The germline V gene encodes CDR1 WSHSY and CDR2 SAAADI. CDR3 length equals 15 residues. The CDR3 DNA is TGCGCCAGCAGTGAGCTACAGGGGGCTCGGGAGACCCAGTACTTC. It specifies CASSELQGARETQYF.

V and J are TRBV11-2 and TRBJ2-1; 7 bases map to TRBD1. The CDR3 loop spans 17 amino acids. The V and J ends lost 4 bases and 10 bases, in that order; junction bases with no gene match: 19. CDR1 and CDR2 (germline): SGHAT, FQNNGV. The CDR3 spells CASSSPSGLTGVREQFF. The CDR3 region has the DNA TGTGCCAGCAGCTCCCCTTCAGGCCTTACAGGGGTTAGGGAGCAGTTCTTC. The entire variable domain, with the rest obtained from reference TRBV11-2 and TRBJ2-1, is as follows: EAGVAQSPRYKIIEKRQSVAFWCNPISGHATLYWYQQILGQGPKLLIQFQNNGVVDDSQLPKDRFSAERLKGVDSTLKIQPAKLEDSAVYLCASSSPSGLTGVREQFFGPGTRLTVL.

The chain links TRBV5-5 to TRBJ1-2; D is perhaps TRBD1 (5 bases). V gave up 4 bases and J gave up 6 bases, with 25 bases separating them. The length of the CDR3 is 17 residues. Germline CDR1 SGHKS, CDR2 YYEKEE (reference sequence). Here the CDR3 reads CASSRFVGQEGDHGYTF. For the CDR3, the DNA is TGTGCCAGCAGCCGATTCGTGGGGCAGGAAGGGGATCATGGCTACACCTTC. Supplemented by reference TRBV5-5 and TRBJ1-2, the full variable domain reads DAGVTQSPTHLIKTRGQQVTLRCSPISGHKSVSWYQQVLGQGPQFIFQYYEKEERGRGNFPDRFSARQFPNYSSELNVNALLLGDSALYLCASSRFVGQEGDHGYTFGSGTRLTVV.

This chain connects TRBV7-2 to TRBJ1-5, with D unresolved. The V gene lost 7 bases and the J gene lost 6 bases, with 19 bases spanning the gap. CDR3 length equals 15 residues. Germline V lookup: CDR1 SGHTA, CDR2 FQGNSA. CDR3 coding DNA: TGTGCCAGCACACTCCAGCCTTTTGGCGGTCAGCCCCAGCATTTT. It codes for CASTLQPFGGQPQHF.

The V and J genes are TRBV7-9 and TRBJ2-6, with D tentatively TRBD1 (6 bases). The CDR3 length is 17 residues. Looked up from germline, CDR1 is SEHNR and CDR2 is FQNEAQ (reference sequence). V was cut by 3 bases and J by 0 bases, with 12 bases left in between. The CDR3 DNA sequence: TGTGCCAGCAGCTTGACAGGAATAAGCTCTGGGGCCAACGTCCTGACTTTC. It yields the protein CASSLTGISSGANVLTF.

This chain joins TRBV7-3 and TRBJ2-6, with TRBD2 as a possible D gene (5 bases). The V end was cut by 3 bases, the J end by 5 bases, with 8 bases between. This CDR3 comprises 14 residues. Per germline, CDR1 SGHTA and CDR2 FQGTGA. In nucleotides, the CDR3 is TGTGCCAGCAGCTTTGAGGGAAGGGCCAACGTCCTGACTTTC. Translation gives CASSFEGRANVLTF.

The J gene is TRBJ2-5, the V gene TRBV7-2, with 7 bases identical to TRBD2. The CDR3 runs 15 residues. The germline V gene encodes CDR1 SGHTA and CDR2 FQGNSA. Trimming removed 0 bases from V and 1 base from J; junction bases left unmatched: 2. DNA of the CDR3: TGTGCCAGCAGCTTAGCCGCTAGCGGCCAAGAGACCCAGTACTTC. This translates into CASSLAASGQETQYF.

V usage is TRBV5-1 and J usage is TRBJ1-3; no definite D call. There are 16 residues in the CDR3. Germline CDR1 and CDR2: SGHRS and YFSETQ. Deletions cut 0 bases from V and 2 bases from J, with 12 bases between. CDR3 nucleotide sequence: TGCGCCAGCAGCTTGGAGCAGGTCTTTACTGGAAACACCATATATTTT. Its protein product is CASSLEQVFTGNTIYF.

This chain connects TRBV3-1 (or the pseudogene TRBV3-2) to TRBJ2-2; 8 positions agree with TRBD2. The CDR3 extends over 16 amino acids. The V gene's germline CDR1 is LGHDT and CDR2 YNNKEL (reference sequence). J was trimmed by 0 bases and V by 4 bases; bases with no gene match: 4. This chain's CDR3 is CASSPLADSNTGELFF. CDR3 DNA sequence: TGTGCCAGCAGCCCACTAGCGGACTCGAACACCGGGGAGCTGTTTTTT.

The rearrangement links TRBV6-6 to TRBJ1-1; no firm D call. The CDR3 length is 13 residues. Germline V gives CDR1 MNHNY, CDR2 SVGAGI (reference sequence). V lost 6 bases and J 0 bases, leaving 8 bases between the germline ends. The CDR3 region has the DNA TGTGCCAGCAGCCTACAGTTGAACACTGAAGCTTTCTTT. Its protein product is CASSLQLNTEAFF.